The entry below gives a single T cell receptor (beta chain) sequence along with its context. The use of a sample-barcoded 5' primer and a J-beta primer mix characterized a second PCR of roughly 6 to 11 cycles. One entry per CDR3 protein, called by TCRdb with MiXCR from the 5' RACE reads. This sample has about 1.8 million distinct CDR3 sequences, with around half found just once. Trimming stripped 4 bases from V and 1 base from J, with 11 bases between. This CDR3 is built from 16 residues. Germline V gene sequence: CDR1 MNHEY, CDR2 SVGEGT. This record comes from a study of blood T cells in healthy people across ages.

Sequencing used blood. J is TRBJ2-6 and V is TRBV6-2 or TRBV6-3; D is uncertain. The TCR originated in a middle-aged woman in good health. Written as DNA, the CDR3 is TGTGCCAGCAGTTCCCCCCAGGAATCTGGGGCCAACGTCCTGACTTTC. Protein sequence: CASSSPQESGANVLTF.